Shown below are 19 T cell receptor beta chains from a single sample sequenced in a study of T cells in narcolepsy. The table came from immunoSEQ multiplex PCR; TCRdb's copy has only in-frame clones and leaves some out. The sample holds some 13,000 clones, about 89% seen once. Sequencing input: CD45RA- memory CD4+ T cells from PBMCs. The receptors stem from a human donor with narcolepsy.

Only one count was recorded for this clone. The chain employs TRBV2 and TRBJ2-7; D may be TRBD2 (6 bases). Germline CDR1 is SNHLY and CDR2 is FYNNEI. The CDR3 loop spans 13 amino acids. V lost 9 bases to trimming and J lost 2 bases, with 14 bases between them. The CDR3 region is CARGGANAYEQYF. Written as DNA, the CDR3 is TGTGCCAGGGGGGGAGCGAACGCCTACGAGCAGTACTTC.

The chain links TRBV28 to TRBJ2-4; 10 bases align to TRBD2. Germline V lookup: CDR1 MDHEN, CDR2 SYDVKM. With 2 bases clipped from V and 5 bases from J, the junction kept 0 bases outside the gene matches. CDR3 size: 14 residues. The CDR3 DNA reads as TGTGCCAGCAGTTTACTAGCGGGAGAAAACATTCAGTACTTC. It codes for CASSLLAGENIQYF.

The J gene is TRBJ2-1, the V gene TRBV5-4, with TRBD2 matching over 11 bases. Losses at the gene ends were 3 bases for V and 4 bases for J; bases not matched to a gene: 6. The CDR3 is 16 amino acids. CDR1 is SGHNT and CDR2 is YYREEE in the germline V gene (reference sequence). The CDR3 reads CASSSPRTSGYNEQFF. As DNA, the CDR3 is TGTGCCAGCAGCTCGCCTCGGACTAGCGGGTACAATGAGCAGTTCTTC. Full variable domain (missing parts from reference TRBV5-4 and TRBJ2-1): ETGVTQSPTHLIKTRGQQVTLRCSSQSGHNTVSWYQQALGQGPQFIFQYYREEENGRGNFPPRFSGLQFPNYSSELNVNALELDDSALYLCASSSPRTSGYNEQFFGPGTRLTVL.

The chain carries TRBV5-8 and TRBJ1-5, with 12 positions matching TRBD1. The length of the CDR3 is 16 residues. Germline V gene sequence: CDR1 SGHTS, CDR2 YDEGEE. The J segment lost 5 bases and the V segment lost 0 bases, leaving 3 bases of the junction unmatched. The CDR3 sequence is CASSLDGTGGHQPQHF. For the CDR3, the DNA is TGTGCCAGCAGCTTGGACGGGACAGGGGGCCATCAGCCCCAGCATTTT.

The chain recombines TRBV18 with TRBJ2-1; a possible D gene is TRBD2 (5 bases). CDR1 is KGHSH and CDR2 is LQKENI in the germline V gene. The CDR3 totals 17 residues. Trimming stripped 4 bases from V and 4 bases from J, with 20 bases between. CDR3 sequence reads: CASSRFPDSEYYNEQFF. In DNA form, the CDR3 reads TGTGCCAGCTCACGCTTCCCGGACTCAGAATATTACAATGAGCAGTTCTTC.

The chain combines TRBV27 with TRBJ1-1, with 7 bases lining up with TRBD1. The CDR3 has 20 residues. V shed 3 bases, J shed 0 bases, and the junction held 19 bases outside the gene matches. In germline, CDR1 is MNHEY, CDR2 SMNVEV (reference sequence). The CDR3: CASSFLRSSRDRRLNTEAFF. Here the CDR3 DNA reads TGTGCCAGCAGTTTTCTTCGATCGTCGCGGGACAGAAGATTGAACACTGAAGCTTTCTTT.

CDR3 sequence: CASSWTSGRLSSYEQYF. Written as DNA, the CDR3 is TGCGCCAGCAGCTGGACTAGCGGGCGCCTTAGCTCCTACGAGCAGTACTTC. This chain joins TRBV5-1 and TRBJ2-7; 11 bases match TRBD2. The length of the CDR3 is 17 residues. Germline V lookup: CDR1 SGHRS, CDR2 YFSETQ. Germline trimming cut 3 bases from V and 0 bases from J; bases unmatched to any gene: 8. Supplemented by reference TRBV5-1 and TRBJ2-7, the full variable domain reads KAGVTQTPRYLIKTRGQQVTLSCSPISGHRSVSWYQQTPGQGLQFLFEYFSETQRNKGNFPGRFSGRQFSNSRSEMNVSTLELGDSALYLCASSWTSGRLSSYEQYFGPGTRLTVT.

The genes are TRBV6-1 and TRBJ2-5, with 10 bases fitting TRBD2. Germline CDR1 MNHNS, CDR2 SASEGT. This CDR3 spans 16 amino acids. J was trimmed by 7 bases and V by 2 bases; bases with no gene match: 10. CDR3 coding DNA: TGTGCCAGCAGTGAACGCACCAGGACTAGCGGAGGGACCCAGTACTTC. This encodes CASSERTRTSGGTQYF.

CDR3 loop: CASSSTGGAYTGELFF. The CDR3 DNA reads as TGTGCCAGCAGTTCTACAGGGGGCGCGTACACCGGGGAGCTGTTTTTT. The V and J genes are TRBV28 and TRBJ2-2; 9 nucleotides align to TRBD1. Germline V CDR1 and CDR2: MDHEN, SYDVKM. Germline trimming cut 4 bases from V and 3 bases from J; bases unmatched to any gene: 6. The CDR3 is 16 residues long.

The rearrangement uses TRBV9 and TRBJ2-1; tentatively, D is TRBD2 (5 bases). Trimming shortened V by 6 bases and J by 1 base, and 11 bases separated the two germline ends. CDR1 and CDR2 (germline): SGDLS, YYNGEE. The CDR3 totals 14 residues. CDR3 loop: CASTLGGSYNEQFF. The CDR3 coding sequence is TGTGCCAGCACCCTAGGAGGATCCTACAATGAGCAGTTCTTC. The full variable domain, completed using reference TRBV9 and TRBJ2-1, is DSGVTQTPKHLITATGQRVTLRCSPRSGDLSVYWYQQSLDQGLQFLIQYYNGEERAKGNILERFSAQQFPDLHSELNLSSLELGDSALYFCASTLGGSYNEQFFGPGTRLTVL.

The chain uses TRBV9 and TRBJ2-1, with D perhaps matching TRBD2 (6 bases). V lost 3 bases and J 5 bases, leaving 15 bases between the germline ends. There are 15 residues in the CDR3. Germline V gives CDR1 SGDLS, CDR2 YYNGEE. CDR3 bases: TGTGCCAGCAGCGAGGGGTCTAGCGTCAACAATGAGCAGTTCTTC. It is translated as CASSEGSSVNNEQFF.

This chain links TRBV10-3 with TRBJ1-3; 7 bases map to TRBD1. The germline CDR1 and CDR2 sequences are ENHRY and SYGVKD. This CDR3 region has 16 residues. J lost 1 base, V lost 10 bases, and 13 bases had no gene match. The CDR3 coding sequence is TGTGCCAGCCGAAGCAGGGGGACTCGTTCTGGAAACACCATATATTTT. The encoded protein is CASRSRGTRSGNTIYF.

V is TRBV4-1 and J is TRBJ2-7, with 9 bases fitting TRBD1. The germline gives CDR1 MGHRA, CDR2 YSYEKL. The CDR3 is made up of 15 amino acids. With 5 bases clipped from V and 6 bases from J, the junction kept 11 bases outside the gene matches. The CDR3 is CASSYPDRGVREQYF. As DNA, the CDR3 is TGCGCCAGCAGCTACCCGGACAGGGGAGTTCGCGAGCAGTACTTC.

V and J are TRBV11-3 and TRBJ2-2; 10 positions match TRBD1. Germline-derived CDR1 and CDR2 are SGHNT and YENEEA. The CDR3 runs 15 residues. Trimming removed 7 bases from V and 1 base from J; junction bases left unmatched: 3. CDR3 sequence reads: CASTRDRGNTGELFF. The CDR3 region has the DNA TGTGCCAGCACCCGGGACAGGGGGAACACCGGGGAGCTGTTTTTT.

This chain links TRBV29-1 with TRBJ1-3; no firm D call. The germline V gene encodes CDR1 SQVTM and CDR2 ANQGSEA. The CDR3 has 13 amino acids. V gave up 4 bases and J gave up 0 bases, with 7 bases separating them. CDR3 coding DNA: TGCAGCGTTGGCATGGCCTCTGGAAACACCATATATTTT. It is translated as CSVGMASGNTIYF.

The chain couples TRBV6-5 to TRBJ2-7, with D unresolved. The germline CDR1 and CDR2 sequences are MNHEY and SVGAGI. V shed 6 bases and J shed 3 bases, with 6 bases lying between them. CDR3 length equals 11 residues. This CDR3 is CASSPFYEQYF. The CDR3, as DNA: TGTGCCAGCAGCCCCTTCTACGAGCAGTACTTC.

This chain uses TRBV7-8 with TRBJ2-7; D remains unclear. Germline V CDR1 and CDR2: SGHVS, FQNEAQ. The length of the CDR3 is 12 residues. Trimming stripped 5 bases from V and 0 bases from J, with 5 bases between. CDR3 bases: TGTGCCAGCAGCCTCCGCTCCTACGAGCAGTACTTC. Translated, it gives CASSLRSYEQYF.

This chain uses TRBV5-1 with TRBJ2-1, with 7 bases aligning to TRBD2. CDR1 SGHRS and CDR2 YFSETQ come from the germline V gene. V was pared by 1 base and J by 7 bases, with 8 bases of the junction left unmatched. This CDR3 has 15 residues. The CDR3: CASSLLSGTVNEQFF. The CDR3 DNA reads as TGCGCCAGCAGCTTGTTAAGCGGGACGGTTAATGAGCAGTTCTTC.

The chain combines TRBV18 with TRBJ1-3, with 7 positions matching TRBD1. The J segment lost 0 bases and the V segment lost 1 base, leaving 9 bases of the junction unmatched. This CDR3 comprises 18 residues. Germline V gene data show CDR1 as KGHSH and CDR2 as LQKENI. The CDR3 nucleotides read TGTGCCAGCTCACCACGTAGGGACAGCGGACGCTCTGGAAACACCATATATTTT. Translating it yields CASSPRRDSGRSGNTIYF.